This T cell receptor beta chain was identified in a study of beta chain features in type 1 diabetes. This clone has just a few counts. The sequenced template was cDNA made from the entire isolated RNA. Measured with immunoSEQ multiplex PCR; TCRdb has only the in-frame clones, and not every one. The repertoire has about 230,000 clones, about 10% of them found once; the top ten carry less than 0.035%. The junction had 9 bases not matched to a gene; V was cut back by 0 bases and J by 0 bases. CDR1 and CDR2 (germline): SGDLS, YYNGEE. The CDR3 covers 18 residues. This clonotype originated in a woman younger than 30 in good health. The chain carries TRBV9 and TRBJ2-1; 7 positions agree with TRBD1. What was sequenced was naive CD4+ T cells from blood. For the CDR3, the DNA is TGTGCCAGCAGCGTAGTAGGGGGCGGAGGCAACTCCTACAATGAGCAGTTCTTC. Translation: CASSVVGGGGNSYNEQFF.